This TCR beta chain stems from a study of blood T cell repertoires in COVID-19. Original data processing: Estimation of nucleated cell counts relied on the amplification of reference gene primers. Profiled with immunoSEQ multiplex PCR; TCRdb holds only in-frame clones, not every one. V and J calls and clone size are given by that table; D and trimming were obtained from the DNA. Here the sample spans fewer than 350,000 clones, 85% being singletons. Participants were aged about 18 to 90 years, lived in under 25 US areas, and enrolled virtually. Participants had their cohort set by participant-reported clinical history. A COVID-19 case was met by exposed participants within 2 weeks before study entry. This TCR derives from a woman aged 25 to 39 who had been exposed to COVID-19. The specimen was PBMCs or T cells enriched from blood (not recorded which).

The CDR3 sequence is CASSGRTGGEQYF. CDR3 nucleotide sequence: TGTGCCAGCAGCGGACGGACAGGGGGCGAGCAGTACTTC. The rearrangement links TRBV7-9 to TRBJ2-7; 10 nucleotides agree with TRBD1. Germline V gene lookup returns CDR1 SEHNR and CDR2 FQNEAQ (reference sequence). The V gene end was trimmed by 5 bases and the J gene end by 6 bases; junction bases not matched to a gene: 4. CDR3 length: 13 residues.